This T cell receptor beta chain was sequenced during a study of CD8 T cells in ankylosing spondylitis. Study observations and caveats: The study looked at matched synovial fluid samples from ankylosing spondylitis patients. Disease-linked clones were reported to be significantly enriched there. Prior literature has documented some motif variants in synovial fluid and blood from reactive arthritis. Disease-linked clones bore a CD8+ phenotype, appearing relatively rarely in peripheral blood.

This clonotype came up a few times. Its antigen is currently unknown. In making TCR beta libraries, quantitative 5'-RACE with molecular barcodes was used. TCRdb used MiXCR to reprocess the 5' RACE reads, holding one entry per CDR3 protein. The data contain about 130,000 distinct CDR3 sequences, about a tenth of them singletons. After removal of 0 bases from V and 2 bases from J, the junction contained 12 bases not matched to a gene. Germline loops: CDR1 DFQATT, CDR2 SNEGSKA (reference sequence). This CDR3 comprises 18 residues. Material for sequencing was blood, either unsorted or a sorted T cell fraction (not recorded which). The chain joins TRBV20-1 to TRBJ2-3, with 9 bases lining up with TRBD2. The TCR sequence derives from a male donor with ankylosing spondylitis or in good health (not recorded which). The CDR3 DNA follows: TGCAGTGCTAGAGACCTCCTCCAGGGACTAGCCGACACAGATACGCAGTATTTT. It codes for CSARDLLQGLADTDTQYF.